This T cell receptor beta chain originates from a study of shared clonotypes between healthy human individuals. Regarding this clone: Its target is not known.

Whole-study findings and limits: What naive subsets generally showed was a larger estimated richness than memory subsets showed. Generation probabilities were higher for clonotypes shared across all four sorted-subset donors than for unshared ones. Only blood underwent sampling, and tissue repertoires likely differ.

This CDR3 comprises 14 residues. Germline lookup yields CDR1 SQVTM and CDR2 ANQGSEA. The V and J ends lost 8 bases and 5 bases, in that order; junction bases with no gene match: 9. Assay used: immunoSEQ multiplex PCR; TCRdb lists only in-frame clones, some missing. In the table there are about 2.4 million clones, just over 90% of which are singletons. The receptor was derived from a man between 18 and 35 years old in good health. Sequencing used naive CD4+ T cells sorted from blood. Subset meaning: CD45RA+ positively selected. V gene TRBV29-1 combines with J gene TRBJ2-7; 13 positions agree with TRBD2. The DNA for the CDR3 is TGCAGCACCCTGGGGGGGACTAGCGGGAACGAGCAGTACTTC. As protein: CSTLGGTSGNEQYF.